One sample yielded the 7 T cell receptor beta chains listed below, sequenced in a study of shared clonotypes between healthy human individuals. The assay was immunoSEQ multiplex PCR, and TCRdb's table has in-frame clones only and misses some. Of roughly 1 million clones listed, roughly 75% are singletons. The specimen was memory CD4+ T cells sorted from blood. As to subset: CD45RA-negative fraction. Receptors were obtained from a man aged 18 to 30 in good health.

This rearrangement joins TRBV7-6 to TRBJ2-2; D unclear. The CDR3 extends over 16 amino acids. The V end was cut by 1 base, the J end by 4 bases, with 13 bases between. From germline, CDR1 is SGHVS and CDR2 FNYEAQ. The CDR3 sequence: CASSLVAGPITGELFF. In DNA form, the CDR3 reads TGTGCCAGCAGCTTAGTGGCCGGGCCCATCACCGGGGAGCTGTTTTTT.

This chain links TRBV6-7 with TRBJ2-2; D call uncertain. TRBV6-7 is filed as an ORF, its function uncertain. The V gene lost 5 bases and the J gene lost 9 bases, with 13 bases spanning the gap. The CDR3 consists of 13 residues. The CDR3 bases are TGTGCCAGCAGTCCCCTTATGCCATGGGAGCTGTTTTTT. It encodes CASSPLMPWELFF.

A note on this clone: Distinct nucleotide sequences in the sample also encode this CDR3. Here the CDR3 DNA reads TGTGCCAGCAGTTACTCGAACAGGGGCCTATACGAGCAGTACTTC. It is translated as CASSYSNRGLYEQYF. This chain connects TRBV6-5 to TRBJ2-7; 7 positions match TRBD1. Germline CDR1 is MNHEY and CDR2 is SVGAGI. The V segment lost 0 bases and the J segment 4 bases; nucleotides outside the gene matches: 6. The CDR3 covers 15 residues.

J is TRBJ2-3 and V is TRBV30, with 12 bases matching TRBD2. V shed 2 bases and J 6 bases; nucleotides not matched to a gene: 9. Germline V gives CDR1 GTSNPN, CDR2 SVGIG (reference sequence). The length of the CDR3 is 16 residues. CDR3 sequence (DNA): TGTGCCTGGAGTAGGCTAGCGGGGGGGCCGGGTGATACGCAGTATTTT. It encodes CAWSRLAGGPGDTQYF.

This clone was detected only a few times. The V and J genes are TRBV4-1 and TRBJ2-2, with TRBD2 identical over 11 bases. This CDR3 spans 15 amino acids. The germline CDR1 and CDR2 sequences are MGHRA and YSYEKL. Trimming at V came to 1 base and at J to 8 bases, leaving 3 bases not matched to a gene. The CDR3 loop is CASSQGRLAGGELFF. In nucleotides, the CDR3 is TGCGCCAGCAGCCAAGGCCGACTAGCGGGGGGGGAGCTGTTTTTT.

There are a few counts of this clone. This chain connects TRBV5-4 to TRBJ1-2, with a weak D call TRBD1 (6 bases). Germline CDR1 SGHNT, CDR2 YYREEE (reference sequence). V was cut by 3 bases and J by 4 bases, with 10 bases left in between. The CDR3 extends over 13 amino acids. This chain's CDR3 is CASSSRTVYGYTF. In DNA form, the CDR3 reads TGTGCCAGCAGCTCTCGGACAGTCTATGGCTACACCTTC.

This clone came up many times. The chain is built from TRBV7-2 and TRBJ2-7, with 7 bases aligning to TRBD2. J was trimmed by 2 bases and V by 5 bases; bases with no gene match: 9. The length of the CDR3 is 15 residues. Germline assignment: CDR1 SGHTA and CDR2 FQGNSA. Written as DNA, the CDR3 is TGTGCCAGCAGCCGAGGACTAGACTCTCCCTACGAGCAGTACTTC. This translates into CASSRGLDSPYEQYF.